Below, 31 T cell receptor beta chains from the same sample are listed, as sequenced in a study of T-cell reconstitution after alpha-beta-depleted transplantation in children. The library targeted TCRbeta and was prepared with unique molecular identifiers. TCRdb analysed the PCR reads with MiXCR anew, one entry per CDR3 protein. The sample has hundreds of thousands of distinct CDR3 sequences; about an eighth are singletons. Sequencing used PBMCs, mostly from graft donor cells, obtained 360 days after TCRalphabeta/CD19-depleted stem cell transplant. The receptors here all came from a male patient between 10 and 17 years old who had a stem cell transplant for acute myeloid leukemia, so the T cells may come from the graft donor.

The chain is built from TRBV20-1 and TRBJ2-5, with D unresolved. CDR1 is DFQATT and CDR2 is SNEGSKA in the germline V gene (reference sequence). V shed 0 bases and J shed 1 base, with 27 bases lying between them. There are 20 residues in the CDR3. CDR3 nucleotide sequence: TGCAGTGCTAGAGATGGAGACATGCGAACCCCCCCAGGAGTCCAAGAGACCCAGTACTTC. It codes for CSARDGDMRTPPGVQETQYF.

This clonotype has more than one count but fewer than ten. The genes are TRBV5-1 and TRBJ2-3, with D possibly called TRBD1 or TRBD2 (6 bases each). With 9 bases removed from V and 5 bases from J, the gap between germline ends came to 19 bases. CDR1 and CDR2 (germline): SGHRS, YFSETQ. The CDR3 consists of 14 residues. The CDR3 DNA reads TGCGCCACTAGGGGGGACCAGAGACGAGATACGCAGTATTTT. Protein product: CATRGDQRRDTQYF.

This clonotype was observed a handful of times. The chain employs TRBV13 and TRBJ1-2, with a possible D match to TRBD1 (6 bases). The CDR3 consists of 12 residues. CDR1 PRHDT and CDR2 FYEKMQ come from the germline V gene (reference sequence). Trimming removed 2 bases at V and 8 bases at J, with 9 bases between. Here the CDR3 reads CASSLRDTGYTF. DNA of the CDR3: TGTGCCAGCAGCTTAAGGGACACAGGCTACACCTTC.

This clonotype was found a few times. V and J are TRBV11-1 and TRBJ2-1, with 7 positions matching TRBD2. The CDR3 is made up of 15 amino acids. CDR1 and CDR2 (germline): SGHAT, FQDESV (reference sequence). Germline trimming cut 1 base from V and 7 bases from J; bases unmatched to any gene: 7. The CDR3 here is CASSLVWEGRNEQFF. In DNA, the CDR3 is TGTGCCAGCAGCTTAGTTTGGGAGGGCCGGAATGAGCAGTTCTTC.

This clonotype was found many times. The rearrangement uses TRBV7-6 and TRBJ2-2, with 13 bases that match TRBD2. In germline, CDR1 is SGHVS, CDR2 FNYEAQ. The CDR3 is 16 amino acids. The J segment lost 6 bases and the V segment lost 5 bases, leaving 6 bases of the junction unmatched. In DNA form, the CDR3 reads TGTGCCAGCAGCCACGGACTAGCGGGGGACCCCGGGGAGCTGTTTTTT. Protein sequence: CASSHGLAGDPGELFF.

This sequence joins TRBV3-1 and TRBJ2-7; 13 bases match TRBD2. Trimming at V came to 0 bases and at J to 5 bases, leaving 7 bases not matched to a gene. Germline V gene data show CDR1 as LGHDT and CDR2 as YNNKEL (reference sequence). CDR3 length equals 17 residues. The CDR3 protein is CASSQDPLAGGSDEQYF. The DNA of the CDR3 is TGTGCCAGCAGCCAAGATCCACTAGCGGGAGGGTCCGACGAGCAGTACTTC.

The chain combines TRBV20-1 with TRBJ2-7; tentative D call: TRBD1 (7 bases). This CDR3 contains 16 residues. With 0 bases removed from V and 2 bases from J, the gap between germline ends came to 17 bases. Germline V gene sequence: CDR1 DFQATT, CDR2 SNEGSKA (reference sequence). CDR3 amino acids: CSARDERGTDAYEQYF. In DNA, the CDR3 is TGCAGTGCTAGAGACGAACGCGGGACAGACGCCTACGAGCAGTACTTC.

This clonotype was observed at least ten times. The chain combines TRBV7-3 with TRBJ2-3, with D hard to call. The CDR3 consists of 13 residues. Trimming cost V 3 bases and J 4 bases, with 8 bases left between them. The V gene's germline CDR1 is SGHTA and CDR2 FQGTGA. The CDR3 loop is CASSFYRADTQYF. In DNA form, the CDR3 reads TGTGCCAGCAGCTTCTATAGGGCAGATACGCAGTATTTT.

The chain has TRBV18 and TRBJ2-3; no reliable D call. The germline V and J ends were trimmed by 0 bases and 5 bases, with 9 bases remaining between them. Germline CDR1 is KGHSH and CDR2 is LQKENI. This CDR3 is built from 14 residues. As DNA, the CDR3 is TGTGCCAGCTCACCACCAAGGGCCAGAGATACGCAGTATTTT. Its protein is CASSPPRARDTQYF.

This clonotype appeared many times. This chain links TRBV3-1 with TRBJ2-7; D is ambiguous. With 3 bases removed from V and 3 bases from J, the gap between germline ends came to 24 bases. The CDR3 has 18 residues. From germline, CDR1 is LGHDT and CDR2 YNNKEL (reference sequence). DNA for the CDR3: TGTGCCAGCAGCCAGGAGTGGAATTTGTATGCGGATCACTACGAGCAGTACTTC. Protein sequence: CASSQEWNLYADHYEQYF.

This rearrangement joins TRBV27 to TRBJ2-7, with 9 bases aligning to TRBD2. J lost 5 bases, V lost 5 bases, and 7 bases had no gene match. CDR1 and CDR2 (germline): MNHEY, SMNVEV (reference sequence). This CDR3 has 14 amino acids. The CDR3 loop reads CASSTGLAIDEQYF. Here the CDR3 DNA reads TGTGCCAGCAGTACGGGACTAGCCATAGACGAGCAGTACTTC.

There are a few counts of this clonotype. V is TRBV19 and J is TRBJ2-1, with D perhaps matching TRBD2 (6 bases). The germline CDR1 and CDR2 sequences are LNHDA and SQIVND (reference sequence). Trimming removed 9 bases at V and 9 bases at J, with 12 bases between. The CDR3 consists of 11 residues. The CDR3 protein is CASGSGGEQFF. CDR3 DNA: TGTGCCAGCGGGTCCGGGGGTGAGCAGTTCTTC.

This clonotype showed up many times. The chain links TRBV28 to TRBJ1-1, with D perhaps matching TRBD1 (5 bases). There are 15 residues in the CDR3. V was clipped by 4 bases and J by 5 bases, with 17 bases between them. Germline loops: CDR1 MDHEN, CDR2 SYDVKM. The CDR3 sequence: CASSSPGRGETEAFF. CDR3 nucleotide sequence: TGTGCCAGCAGTTCCCCGGGGCGAGGGGAAACTGAAGCTTTCTTT.

This clonotype was recorded a few times. V is TRBV9 and J is TRBJ2-1; TRBD2 matches 7 bases. After removal of 6 bases from V and 7 bases from J, the junction contained 13 bases not matched to a gene. The CDR3 length is 15 residues. Germline V gene sequence: CDR1 SGDLS, CDR2 YYNGEE. CDR3 nucleotides: TGTGCCAGCACCTCGGGGGGAACCTTGAGTAATGAGCAGTTCTTC. This codes for CASTSGGTLSNEQFF.

The chain carries TRBV5-6 and TRBJ2-1; a weak D match, TRBD1 (6 bases). The CDR3 spans 14 residues. V was clipped by 4 bases and J by 5 bases, with 13 bases between them. In germline, CDR1 is SGHDT, CDR2 YYEEEE. In nucleotides, the CDR3 is TGTGCCAGCAGCCATCGACAGGTCGACAATGAGCAGTTCTTC. Translated, it gives CASSHRQVDNEQFF.

This clonotype was recorded at least ten times. The CDR3 reads CSASAYEQYF. CDR3 coding DNA: TGCAGTGCCTCCGCCTACGAGCAGTACTTC. This sequence joins TRBV20-1 and TRBJ2-7, with D hard to call. The CDR3 consists of 10 residues. Germline V lookup: CDR1 DFQATT, CDR2 SNEGSKA (reference sequence). V lost 6 bases and J lost 2, with 5 bases in between.

In this sample, this clonotype turned up many times. Here the CDR3 reads CASSSGTGRRYGYTF. CDR3 coding DNA: TGTGCCAGCAGCTCCGGGACAGGGAGACGCTATGGCTACACCTTC. V usage is TRBV12-3 or TRBV12-4 and J usage is TRBJ1-2; 9 bases align to TRBD1. The CDR3 length is 15 residues. The V and J ends lost 6 bases and 4 bases, in that order; junction bases with no gene match: 9.

This chain connects TRBV6-5 to TRBJ1-5; D call uncertain. The CDR3 loop spans 13 amino acids. Germline V gene sequence: CDR1 MNHEY, CDR2 SVGAGI. Trimming pared 1 base from V and 6 bases from J, leaving 7 bases between. The CDR3 loop reads CASSYYWGQPQHF. The CDR3 region has the DNA TGTGCCAGCAGTTACTATTGGGGTCAGCCCCAGCATTTT.

This clonotype was picked up a small number of times. The V and J genes are TRBV5-6 and TRBJ2-1; unclear D gene. The CDR3 consists of 15 residues. The germline CDR1 and CDR2 sequences are SGHDT and YYEEEE. The V end lost 4 bases, the J end lost 1 base, and 12 bases lay between the germline ends. CDR3 in DNA: TGTGCCAGCAGCGACCTTCTGATTTCCTACAATGAGCAGTTCTTC. Translating it yields CASSDLLISYNEQFF.

The rearrangement joins TRBV20-1 to TRBJ1-1; TRBD1 aligns across 9 bases. CDR1 is DFQATT, CDR2 SNEGSKA, per germline (reference sequence). Germline trimming cut 2 bases from V and 3 bases from J; bases unmatched to any gene: 4. The CDR3 has 14 residues. CDR3 coding DNA: TGCAGTGCTAGACGGGACAGGGAGTACACTGAAGCTTTCTTT. Its protein product is CSARRDREYTEAFF.

The V call is TRBV7-9, the J call TRBJ1-6; a possible D gene is TRBD1 (6 bases). The CDR3 covers 16 residues. Trimming left V 5 bases short and J 0 bases short, with 11 bases between. CDR1 and CDR2 from the germline V gene are SEHNR and FQNEAQ (reference sequence). This chain's CDR3 is CASSEGVSSYNSPLHF. The CDR3 DNA sequence: TGTGCCAGCAGCGAGGGGGTGAGCTCCTATAATTCACCCCTCCACTTT. Together with reference TRBV7-9 and TRBJ1-6, the CDR3 gives the full variable domain: DTGVSQNPRHKITKRGQNVTFRCDPISEHNRLYWYRQTLGQGPEFLTYFQNEAQLEKSRLLSDRFSAERPKGSFSTLEIQRTEQGDSAMYLCASSEGVSSYNSPLHFGNGTRLTVT.

The chain combines TRBV7-8 with TRBJ1-5; 8 bases fit TRBD1. With V trimmed by 1 base and J by 2 bases, 4 bases remained unmatched. The V gene's germline CDR1 is SGHVS and CDR2 FQNEAQ. The CDR3 length is 16 residues. The CDR3 reads CASSLGVTGGNQPQHF. CDR3 nucleotide sequence: TGTGCCAGCAGCTTAGGGGTGACAGGGGGCAATCAGCCCCAGCATTTT.

The chain uses TRBV20-1 and TRBJ2-7; D might be TRBD2 (5 bases). The germline V gene encodes CDR1 DFQATT and CDR2 SNEGSKA (reference sequence). This CDR3 region has 16 residues. With 0 bases removed from V and 7 bases from J, the gap between germline ends came to 22 bases. The CDR3 spells CSARDRGVPIRGEQYF. Here the CDR3 DNA reads TGCAGTGCTAGAGATCGGGGAGTACCCATCCGTGGGGAGCAGTACTTC.

This clonotype was seen more than once but under ten times. The rearrangement uses TRBV5-1 and TRBJ2-7; D is unresolved. V lost 2 bases to trimming and J lost 0 bases, with 9 bases between them. This CDR3 comprises 14 residues. CDR1 SGHRS and CDR2 YFSETQ come from the germline V gene. The chain's CDR3 is CASSFKQFSYEQYF. The CDR3 bases are TGCGCCAGCAGCTTTAAACAGTTCTCCTACGAGCAGTACTTC.

With regard to this clonotype: A much larger clone sits a single nucleotide away, making a read error possible. The rearrangement links TRBV5-1 to TRBJ2-3; D is ambiguous. CDR1 and CDR2 (germline): SGHRS, YFSETQ. The ends were cut back, 0 bases at V and 7 bases at J, with 21 bases in the middle. The CDR3 spans 17 residues. The CDR3: CASSLAPTDGFGNTQYF. The CDR3 DNA follows: TGCGCCAGCAGCTTGGCTCCTACCGATGGGTTTGGCAATACGCAGTATTTT.

The chain carries TRBV18 and TRBJ2-7; D unresolved. Germline V gene data show CDR1 as KGHSH and CDR2 as LQKENI. The length of the CDR3 is 17 residues. The V end lost 3 bases, the J end lost 0 bases, and 18 bases lay between the germline ends. The CDR3 DNA reads TGTGCCAGCTCACCCTCCATCCCAGGATTGATCTCCTACGAGCAGTACTTC. Its translation is CASSPSIPGLISYEQYF.

The rearrangement uses TRBV18 and TRBJ1-4, with 7 bases identical to TRBD1. The CDR3 is 17 residues long. J lost 0 bases, V lost 2 bases, and 6 bases had no gene match. Germline V gives CDR1 KGHSH, CDR2 LQKENI. The CDR3 DNA reads as TGTGCCAGCTCACCAATGACAGGGCAAGCAACTAATGAAAAACTGTTTTTT. Protein sequence: CASSPMTGQATNEKLFF.

This clonotype was seen at least ten times. This chain connects TRBV28 to TRBJ2-5; D gene ambiguous. The V gene lost 3 bases and the J gene lost 5 bases, with 16 bases spanning the gap. CDR1 is MDHEN and CDR2 is SYDVKM in the germline V gene. The CDR3 is 15 residues long. This CDR3 is CASSFAIQFVETQYF. CDR3 DNA: TGTGCCAGCAGTTTCGCAATACAGTTTGTGGAGACCCAGTACTTC.

This clonotype was detected ten times or more. This chain connects TRBV7-2 to TRBJ2-3; 9 bases are shared with TRBD2. Germline-derived CDR1 and CDR2 are SGHTA and FQGNSA. The CDR3 spans 15 residues. With V trimmed by 4 bases and J by 5 bases, 7 bases remained unmatched. CDR3 protein: CASSYLLSGGDTQYF. The CDR3 coding sequence is TGTGCCAGCAGCTACCTCCTTAGCGGGGGAGATACGCAGTATTTT.

A few counts support this clonotype. The chain links TRBV5-1 to TRBJ2-7, with D perhaps matching TRBD2 (6 bases). V shed 2 bases and J shed 0 bases, with 18 bases lying between them. The CDR3 consists of 17 residues. Germline CDR1 SGHRS, CDR2 YFSETQ. CDR3 coding DNA: TGCGCCAGCAGCTTCGCCCTCAGCGGGCCCAGCTCCTACGAGCAGTACTTC. It specifies CASSFALSGPSSYEQYF.

The sample holds a few counts of this clonotype. This sequence joins TRBV28 and TRBJ2-7; D gene uncertain. Germline lookup yields CDR1 MDHEN and CDR2 SYDVKM. The CDR3 has 12 residues. Trimming took 5 bases from V and 6 from J, leaving 11 bases between them. The CDR3 sequence: CASSIDSTEQYF. The CDR3 DNA reads as TGTGCCAGCAGTATCGATTCTACCGAGCAGTACTTC.